Sequencing of this T cell receptor beta chain was carried out in a study of cytotoxic CD8 clonotypes in ibrutinib-treated CLL. Study at large: Included were 11 to 12 relapsed/refractory and over 14 treatment-naive patients, of whom around 17 were IGHV unmutated. Averaging across samples gave approximately 270,000 productive templates and fewer than 100,000 productive rearrangements. Study-wide findings and caveats: The study found public clonotypes uncommon, contracting or stable on treatment.

Clones were sequenced by immunoSEQ multiplex PCR, and TCRdb holds only the in-frame ones, with some missing. The repertoire holds approximately 97,000 clones, roughly three quarters seen once, with around 23% in the top ten. A word on this clone: What it binds is not known.

Around 1.8 micrograms of genomic DNA came from cryopreserved PBMCs for TCR beta libraries. CDR1 is SGHAT and CDR2 is FQNNGV in the germline V gene. The CDR3 totals 15 residues. J was trimmed by 6 bases and V by 5 bases; bases with no gene match: 8. This TCR was recovered from a human donor with chronic lymphocytic leukemia. Sequencing was performed on PBMCs, taken after 24 months of ibrutinib treatment. The gene calls are TRBV11-2 and TRBJ2-7, with 12 bases fitting TRBD2. CDR3 in amino acids: CASSLTSGSLGEQYF. CDR3 DNA: TGTGCCAGCAGCCTGACTAGCGGGAGTCTTGGCGAGCAGTACTTC.